The 5 T cell receptor beta chains below all came from one sample that was sequenced in a study of blood T cell repertoires in COVID-19. Using immunoSEQ multiplex PCR, the repertoire was profiled, and TCRdb retains in-frame clones only, with some absent. The data contain a few hundred thousand clones, 65% to 90% of them singletons. The sequencing input was peripheral blood. Receptors were obtained from a human donor in a cohort sampled during active COVID-19.

The chain recombines TRBV5-6 with TRBJ1-3; the D gene is possibly TRBD1 (5 bases). V dropped 4 bases and J dropped 1 base, with 12 bases sitting between them. The CDR3 runs to 15 residues. The germline V gene encodes CDR1 SGHDT and CDR2 YYEEEE. The CDR3 DNA follows: TGTGCCAGCAGCGCAGGGTTGGTATCTGGAAACACCATATATTTT. Its protein product is CASSAGLVSGNTIYF.

The V and J genes are TRBV15 and TRBJ2-2; 7 bases match TRBD1. The J segment lost 5 bases and the V segment lost 0 bases, leaving 6 bases of the junction unmatched. From germline, CDR1 is LNHNV and CDR2 YYDKDF (reference sequence). The CDR3 is 16 amino acids. CDR3 loop: CATSRDLVRGTGELFF. CDR3 in DNA: TGTGCCACCAGCAGAGATCTAGTCAGGGGGACCGGGGAGCTGTTTTTT.

The chain uses TRBV4-2 and TRBJ2-2, with 7 bases lining up with TRBD1. Germline CDR1 and CDR2: LGHNA and YNFKEQ. The ends lost 0 bases at V and 4 bases at J; junction bases unmatched: 14. The CDR3 runs 19 residues. CDR3 amino acids: CASSQEGRYRGRGTGELFF. The DNA for the CDR3 is TGTGCCAGCAGCCAAGAAGGCCGATACAGGGGAAGGGGCACCGGGGAGCTGTTTTTT.

With respect to this clone: Germline and junction disagree at one end, which may indicate a read error. In nucleotides, the CDR3 is TGCGCCAGCGGCTTCTTCTATAATTCACCCCTCCACTTT. Protein sequence: CASGFFYNSPLHF. The rearrangement links TRBV5-1 to TRBJ1-6; D call uncertain. The CDR3 runs to 13 residues. The V gene's germline CDR1 is SGHRS and CDR2 YFSETQ.

This chain connects TRBV30 to TRBJ1-5, with D uncertain. V lost 4 bases to trimming and J lost 0 bases, with 13 bases between them. Germline values: CDR1 GTSNPN, CDR2 SVGIG (reference sequence). CDR3 size: 15 residues. The CDR3 bases are TGTGCCTGGATTTTTCGACACCCTAGCAATCAGCCCCAGCATTTT. Its protein is CAWIFRHPSNQPQHF.